Shown below are 2 T cell receptor beta chains from a single sample sequenced in a study of blood T cell repertoires in COVID-19. The table came from immunoSEQ multiplex PCR; TCRdb's copy has only in-frame clones and leaves some out. This sample has about 140,000 clones; almost 80% occur once, and the top ten carry about 10%. Sequenced sample: peripheral blood. The receptor source for this set is a man in his fifties or sixties who had recovered from COVID-19.

The CDR3 is CASSRSLNEQFF. In nucleotides, the CDR3 is TGTGCCAGCAGCCGAAGCCTGAATGAGCAGTTCTTC. The rearrangement uses TRBV7-8 and TRBJ2-1, with unresolved D. The CDR3 sequence is 12 residues long. Trimming took off 5 bases at V and 7 bases at J, with 9 bases between the two ends. Per the germline V gene, CDR1 is SGHVS and CDR2 is FQNEAQ.

The chain has TRBV6-6 and TRBJ2-7; 8 nucleotides match TRBD2. V lost 2 bases to trimming and J lost 7 bases; unmatched junction nucleotides: 7. This CDR3 comprises 14 residues. Germline CDR1 and CDR2: MNHNY and SVGAGI (reference sequence). The CDR3 bases are TGTGCCAGCAGTTACCTCGGGACTAGTGGAGAGCAGTACTTC. As protein: CASSYLGTSGEQYF.